A selection of T cell receptor beta chains follows, all from one sample in a study of monozygotic twins with inflammatory bowel disease. For each CDR3 protein, TCRdb gives one entry from its re-call of the 5' RACE reads, without DNA. Recorded for this sample: 88,000 or so distinct CDR3 sequences. Material for sequencing was blood. The receptors were gathered from a human donor with ulcerative colitis or Crohn's disease, or a healthy co-twin of an affected twin (not recorded which). Both conserved end residues are part of each CDR3. Fields, in order: V gene, J gene, clone size, CDR3 protein. Some rows have no size entry. The others give once, few or many, or a class for an expanded clone.

TRBV12-3/TRBV12-4	TRBJ1-5	.	CASSRLRENQPQHF
TRBV7-8	TRBJ2-4	.	CASSLDRVRRKNIQYF
TRBV7-8	TRBJ1-3	.	CASRAYGDRALLSGNTIYF
TRBV18	TRBJ2-2	.	CASSPSHPGELFF
TRBV29-1	TRBJ1-1	.	CSVESGGGDAFF
TRBV5-1	TRBJ1-2	.	CASRDSFSYGYTF
TRBV4-1	TRBJ2-4	.	CASSWNRGRRVKNIQYF
TRBV5-1	TRBJ2-2	.	CASGPAVDTGELFF
TRBV5-1	TRBJ1-6	.	CASSLEGASSPLHF
TRBV7-3	TRBJ2-5	.	CASSRRAGYQETQYF
TRBV7-2	TRBJ2-3	.	CASSQLAGSTDTQYF
TRBV29-1	TRBJ2-6	.	CSVRAGATSGANVLTF
TRBV7-9	TRBJ1-1	.	CASSFEGGSATFF
TRBV29-1	TRBJ2-1	.	CSAMNSGYNEQFF
TRBV6-1	TRBJ2-3	.	CANRNSGYPDTQYF
TRBV5-6	TRBJ2-3	.	CASSPGGNTQYF
TRBV12-3/TRBV12-4	TRBJ2-2	.	CASSGRQGVNTGELFF
TRBV20-1	TRBJ1-1	.	CSARDFGLSNTEAFF
TRBV3-1	TRBJ2-5	.	CASSQEQLAGRETQYF
TRBV3-1	TRBJ2-3	.	CASSRRDTQYF
TRBV19	TRBJ2-1	.	CASSGQGQGSEQFF
TRBV20-1	TRBJ2-3	.	CSASRRQGPTDTQYF
TRBV7-8	TRBJ2-5	.	CASSPYGQLQETQYF
TRBV15	TRBJ1-5	.	CATSRRVGVSNQPQHF
TRBV27	TRBJ1-1	.	CASSLSGWSTGVLEAFF
TRBV10-3	TRBJ2-7	.	CAIRERVSYEQYF
TRBV29-1	TRBJ1-2	.	CSVGQIPHPGYTF
TRBV11-2	TRBJ1-1	.	CASSSIRGGKNTEAFF
TRBV12-3/TRBV12-4	TRBJ2-3	.	CASCRGGGGIKYF
TRBV20-1	TRBJ1-2	.	CSARVRQGMNGYTF
TRBV7-2	TRBJ2-7	.	CPSSQSSLGYEQYF
TRBV20-1	TRBJ2-1	.	CRGAGGGAGNEQFF
TRBV12-3/TRBV12-4	TRBJ1-2	.	CASSPIGVGGYTF
TRBV20-1	TRBJ2-7	.	CSASSAEGNGEQYF
TRBV11-2	TRBJ1-1	.	CASSFQGQTPGGTTEAFF
TRBV29-1	TRBJ1-1	medium-sized	CSVKVNTEAFF
TRBV7-2	TRBJ2-7	.	CASSSDYPIFYEQYF
TRBV20-1	TRBJ2-5	.	CSAVRYQETQYF
TRBV15	TRBJ2-5	.	CATSRNGQQKETQYF
TRBV6-1	TRBJ1-1	.	CASRRDLNTEAFF
TRBV5-1	TRBJ2-2	.	CASSTGTSGGTGELFF
TRBV2	TRBJ2-3	.	CASSNQGASTDTQYF
TRBV4-2	TRBJ2-2	.	CASSQEFRGGTGELFF
TRBV5-1	TRBJ2-1	.	CASSLALKRGPSYNEQFF
TRBV12-3/TRBV12-4	TRBJ1-2	.	CASRQGANYGYTF
TRBV12-3/TRBV12-4	TRBJ2-7	.	CASSLVAAWGDRSYEQYF
TRBV7-2	TRBJ1-5	.	CASSGGRDQPQHF
TRBV6-6	TRBJ1-5	.	CASQGGPRNQPQHF
TRBV5-1	TRBJ2-2	.	CASGLGHDTGELFF
TRBV6-1	TRBJ1-2	.	CASRSGQGVLYGYTF
TRBV2	TRBJ1-6	.	CASSGLIRANSPLHF
TRBV7-2	TRBJ1-5	.	CASSLDTGGGQPQHF
TRBV18	TRBJ1-5	.	CASSPGISNQPQHF